The T cell receptor beta chain described here comes from a study of regulatory T cells in long-lasting Graves disease (dated by TCRdb to the early 2020s). Study-level background: Antithyroid drugs had been taken for less than 3 months by newly diagnosed Graves' disease patients. The study was conducted in China and was registered as a clinical trial. TCR sequencing covered around 13 persistent and some 20 newly diagnosed Graves' disease patients, around 33 samples in total. Peripheral blood TCR sequencing and RNA sequencing compared persistent Graves' disease patients with newly diagnosed Graves' disease patients.

About this clonotype itself: The antigen this receptor binds is unknown. The input lacks base qualities; no much larger clone sits a single base away.

Summary of the overall study and its limitations: A larger number of public clonotypes was shared among persistent patients (fewer than 3,000) than among newly diagnosed patients (around 970). Persistent Graves' disease patients showed lower TCR Shannon entropy and fewer highly expanded clones than newly diagnosed patients, suggesting clonal expansion. Peripheral blood alone was examined, since thyroid tissue, which constituted the primary lesion, could not be accessed. Only the TCR beta chain was sequenced and analyzed. TRBV28, TRBJ1-2 and TRBJ2-5 were preferentially used in persistent disease, while TRBV20-1 and TRBJ2-1 were favored in newly diagnosed disease. The authors acknowledged the small sample size as a limitation that may reduce accuracy.

The cysteine opens and the phenylalanine closes a CDR3 of 13 amino acids. Only CDR3 DNA is held: 39 bases, read in frame from base 1. Per the germline V gene, KGHSH is the CDR1 and LQKENI is the CDR2. Relative to germline, V is missing 6 bases and J is missing 5 bases, with 6 bases of the junction outside any gene match. The method behind the library was multiplex PCR. Sequencing instrument: Illumina HiSeq 4000. CDR3 regions were amplified by Arm-PCR with iRepertoire HTBI primers to construct TCR beta libraries. PCR products were gel purified before sequencing. Processing in the source paper ran as follows. A total of some 60 TRBV and 14 TRBJ segments were identified across samples and were used for gene usage analysis of CDR3 amino acid clonotypes. Filtered high-quality paired reads were merged into contigs using COPE and FqMerger. BLAST was used to align contigs to IMGT TRBV, TRBD and TRBJ reference genes, and CDR3 was defined according to IMGT. Clonotypes above 0.1% frequency were classified as highly expanded clones. Shannon entropy served as the measure of repertoire diversity, while the Gini coefficient captured V-J evenness. Public clonotypes were defined as clonotypes shared by more than one individual. The public reads were reprocessed in TCRdb via fastp at Q25 and MiXCR, keeping in-frame beta chains. Rows matching on CDR3 protein sequence are summarized as one entry with the most common DNA and genes. None of the V and J calls come from the authors' own analysis; TCRdb made them. The sample table lists about 560,000 distinct CDR3 sequences, 15% to 20% of them with a count of one. The ten largest make up about 11% of the sample.

The label giving this sample's time point can be read as: newly diagnosed GD, antithyroid drugs for less than 3 months. For both TCR sequencing and RNA sequencing, RNA was extracted from PBMCs using TRIzol. The diagnosis of Graves' disease was made according to American Thyroid Association guidelines. Patients were recruited from an endocrinology department in Xi'an, China. Each patient gave approximately 9.7 milliliters of peripheral blood, collected in an EDTA anticoagulant tube. Ficoll Paque Plus density gradient separation was used to isolate PBMCs, and no additional T cell sorting was done. An Agilent 2100 Bioanalyzer and agarose gel were used to check RNA quality, and a NanoDrop 2000 was used to measure RNA concentration. Another study also made use of these data, one on T cells in Graves' hyperthyroidism and ophthalmopathy. According to the second study: A patient counted as having stable Graves' hyperthyroidism if no progression to ophthalmopathy occurred over 18 months of follow-up. Hyperthyroidism patients were aged 18 to 65 years and newly diagnosed, with disease duration of less than 2 months. Patients with uncontrolled infections, other autoimmune diseases, pregnancy or lactation were excluded. Clinical symptoms, serum thyroxine and TRAb, thyroid ultrasound, and orbital computed tomography formed the basis for the diagnoses. The first round of RT-PCR for the TCR CDR3 was performed with the HTBI primer set and the Qiagen OneStep RT-PCR kit. Most expanded thyroid clonotypes (frequency above 0.001) were also detected in blood, a finding suggesting that blood repertoires may reflect thyroid immune responses. A 13 V-J signature model separated ophthalmopathy from stable hyperthyroidism, with 87.88% sensitivity and approximately 81% specificity in cross-validation and 80%/75% in testing. In validation, the model predicted progression to ophthalmopathy a median of about 6.5 months before onset, with about 70% sensitivity and just under 75% specificity. TCR V-J signatures able to tell the groups apart were searched for in a discovery cohort of 100 or so patients, of whom over 40 had Graves' ophthalmopathy and 57 had stable Graves' hyperthyroidism. Prospective prediction of ophthalmopathy was tested in an independent validation cohort of some 20 hyperthyroidism patients and 17 patients who later progressed to ophthalmopathy. The 90 or so discovery patients were randomly split 7:3 into training and test sets. In addition, the study compared T-cell repertoires in thyroid tissue and in blood from over 5 Graves' hyperthyroidism patients. After blood sampling, hyperthyroidism patients were treated with methimazole at a starting dose of 30 mg daily, and ophthalmopathy patients were treated with high-dose intravenous methylprednisolone. Libraries were constructed in a second round of multiplex PCR, after which size selection and purification were carried out. The libraries were sequenced on an Illumina HiSeq2000 using paired-end 100 bp reads. SOAPnuke was used to process the raw data, with reads discarded if the reads contained adapters or uncalled bases, had a mean Phred below 15, or lacked an exact constant-primer or identifier match. High-quality paired reads were merged using COPE v1.2.5, and each unique nucleotide sequence was defined as a clonotype. Clonotypes were aligned to IMGT TRBV, TRBD and TRBJ reference segments using MiTCR v1.1. Only V-J combinations with frequency above 0.0001, covering approximately 99% of repertoires, were analysed. A TCS score was defined as the ratio of F50 (clonal expansion) to E x V (chaos), with BLOSUM62-based TCRdist applied between CDR3 peptides within each V-J. Welch's t-statistics and random forest reduced around 550 V-J features to about 12, which were used in a naive Bayes classifier (R e1071). Sample size was not statistically predetermined, and investigators were not blinded to group allocation. The paper reports TCR Vbeta CDR3 sequencing of over 120 peripheral blood samples: 40 to 45 ophthalmopathy, under 80 hyperthyroidism and approximately 17 progressor patients.

The sample consisted of peripheral blood mononuclear cells (PBMCs), taken at new diagnosis, from a patient treated with antithyroid drugs. This TCR came from a man between 18 and 29 years old with Graves disease. Donor details come from another sample of the same person, matched by shared clones. The chain is assembled from TRBV18 and TRBJ2-7; 8 nucleotides in the junction match TRBD1. The CDR3 in this case is CASSWTGLNEQYF. The sequence in DNA is TGTGCCAGCTCCTGGACAGGGCTCAACGAGCAGTACTTC.